This T cell receptor (beta chain) was identified during a study of shared clonotypes between healthy human individuals. Details on this clone: The antigen is unknown.

This CDR3 has 13 residues. V gave up 5 bases and J gave up 0 bases, with 8 bases separating them. In germline, CDR1 is SGHRS, CDR2 YFSETQ. Libraries were prepared by immunoSEQ multiplex PCR; TCRdb keeps only in-frame clonotypes and omits some of them. The sample gives about 530,000 clones, 90% to 96% of which show up once; about 0.064% is in the top ten. Regarding the study as a whole: Some clonotypes were shared by all four sorted-subset donors, while others were not shared. The non-shared ones had lower generation probabilities than the shared ones. Larger estimated richness was generally recorded for naive subsets relative to memory subsets.

The sequenced material came from naive CD4+ T cells sorted from blood. Subset in this sample: CD45RA+ positively selected. The clonotype comes from a woman aged 25 to 39 in good health. The V and J genes are TRBV5-1 and TRBJ1-1, with D unresolved. CDR3 in amino acids: CASRPTVNTEAFF. Here the CDR3 DNA reads TGCGCCAGCAGGCCAACAGTGAACACTGAAGCTTTCTTT.